Described below is a single TCR beta chain sequence and its context. The data are from a study of blood T cell repertoires in COVID-19. Study context: From the United States, Italy and Spain came samples of acute and convalescent COVID-19. The analysed material was cDNA or gDNA that came from T cells, B-cell-depleted T cells, or PBMCs.

Each participant's cohort was designated according to participant-reported clinical history. CDR3 length: 15 amino acids. Germline lookup yields CDR1 MNHEY and CDR2 SVGEGT. V was clipped by 2 bases and J by 1 base, with 10 bases between them. In the original analysis: Using reference gene primer amplification, nucleated cell counts were estimated. Only in-frame clones appear in the TCRdb table, and some are missing; sequencing was by immunoSEQ multiplex PCR. Clone size and V and J calls were adopted from that table, with D and trimming inferred from the DNA. Here the sample spans 250,000 to 300,000 clones, around 90% being singletons.

The source of this sequence is a woman in her 30s who had recovered from COVID-19. The sequencing input was PBMCs or T cells enriched from blood (not recorded which). The chain employs TRBV6-2 or TRBV6-3 and TRBJ2-3, with a weak D call TRBD2 (5 bases). This CDR3 reads CASSYPHGGTDTQYF. CDR3 nucleotide sequence: TGTGCCAGCAGTTACCCTCACGGGGGCACAGATACGCAGTATTTT.